This is a list of T cell receptor beta chains from one sample in a study of CD8+CD57+ T cells in acquired aplastic anemia. MiXCR, applied by TCRdb to the reads, yields one record per CDR3 protein. The sample comprises 150,000 to 200,000 distinct CDR3 sequences, around 50% of which are singletons, and 13% rests with the top ten. Sequenced input: sorted CD4+, CD8+, or CD8+CD57+ T cells (not recorded which) from PBMCs. These receptors all stem from a human donor with aplastic anemia. Both conserved end residues are trimmed from each CDR3.

>TRBV7-8
ASSPGVLTTDTQY
>TRBV14
ASSQDRGEAF
>TRBV20-1
SARDRGSTYEQY
>TRBV7-9
ASKASGNTIY
>TRBV29-1
SVGEAPSSYNEQF
>TRBV10-3
ATLRDRGAYNEQY
>TRBV25-1
AGSEGQINSPLH
>TRBV3-1
ASSQSSNQETQY
>TRBV5-1
ASSVASGQSSYEQY
>TRBV2
ATRQGGGYT
>TRBV24-1
ATSGSDYEQY
>TRBV28
ASRPSGGVYNEQF
>TRBV15
ATSRDRSGINEQF
>TRBV7-9
ASGPTAYNEQF
>TRBV9
ASSVLREVHPRGNTIY
>TRBV25-1
ASSEFEGIVNGYT
>TRBV7-8
ASSARTGGRHGYT
>TRBV11-3
ASSKRSGTSYEQY
>TRBV13
ASRDSRWGIYGYT
>TRBV2
ASSGDLWGYT
>TRBV5-1
ASSLGGQNNEQF
>TRBV20-1
SASRASSMETQY
>TRBV24-1
ATSDSSGTQH
>TRBV10-3
AISERGGINNEQF
>TRBV20-1
SARVAGATDTQY
>TRBV24-1
ATSENRGADTQY
>TRBV18
ASTGQSDTQY
>TRBV15
ATSRGIYEQY
>TRBV7-2
ASSLQGGYGYT
>TRBV25-1
ASSTSGAGYT
>TRBV10-3
AISGGQSSNYGYT
>TRBV10-2
ASNWGGGDTQY
>TRBV24-1
ATSDLGTNGYT
>TRBV3-1
ASKRLDTGPNTEAF
>TRBV5-1
ASKLTPDRNTGELF
>TRBV29-1
SVKGEGGANVLT
>TRBV10-3
ATGQGAFFGEQF
>TRBV24-1
ATSDNNYEQY
>TRBV7-3
ASSFGTAYEQY
>TRBV20-1
SALDRGRNTEAF
>TRBV27
ASKVGGAPDTQY
>TRBV20-1
SATTGLGEQY
>TRBV14
ASSQVASGNREQY
>TRBV6-5
ASIQTRGGLGTGELF
>TRBV2
ASSEGRGPGGYT
>TRBV20-1
SARDRGNTEAF
>TRBV7-3
ASSPLAGFIYEQY
>TRBV15
ATSSHLFYEQY
>TRBV7-8
ASSKEGDWEYGYT
>TRBV6-1
ASTLYRDRGTDTQY
>TRBV2
ASTLGPGLSTDTQY
>TRBV7-3
ASSFGQRGSPLH
>TRBV15
ATSRSKGKPNEKLF
>TRBV10-1
ASGATQRWDTQY
>TRBV11-1
ASSPPGTGENSPLH
>TRBV2
ASSERRWGREQF
>TRBV20-1
SARGGTGNYEQY
>TRBV5-1
ASSPGGTKGWVYNEQF